This TCR beta chain is from a study of T-cell reconstitution after alpha-beta-depleted transplantation in children. The TCRbeta library was prepared with unique molecular identifiers. From the PCR reads, TCRdb called clonotypes with MiXCR, one entry per CDR3 protein. The repertoire holds 500,000 or so distinct CDR3 sequences, with about 33% as singletons. The TCR sequence derives from a human donor who donated a stem cell graft to a child with aplastic anemia. The sequencing here drew on PBMCs from the stem cell graft donor, taken from the stem cell graft.

The CDR3 reads CSGQGSEVTQYF. For the CDR3, the DNA is TGCAGCGGCCAAGGCAGTGAAGTTACGCAGTATTTT. This sequence joins TRBV29-1 and TRBJ2-3; D unclear. CDR3 size: 12 residues. Trimming stripped 7 bases from V and 8 bases from J, with 16 bases between. Germline V lookup: CDR1 SQVTM, CDR2 ANQGSEA.